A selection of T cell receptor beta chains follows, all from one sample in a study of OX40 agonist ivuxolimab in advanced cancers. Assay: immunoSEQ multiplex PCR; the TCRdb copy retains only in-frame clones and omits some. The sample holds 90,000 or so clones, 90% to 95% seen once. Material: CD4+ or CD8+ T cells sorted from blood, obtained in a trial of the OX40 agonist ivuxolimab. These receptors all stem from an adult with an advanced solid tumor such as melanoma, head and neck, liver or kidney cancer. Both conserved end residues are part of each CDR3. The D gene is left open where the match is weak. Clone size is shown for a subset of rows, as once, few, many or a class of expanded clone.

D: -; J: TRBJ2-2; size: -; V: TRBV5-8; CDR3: CASSWTGLYTGELFF; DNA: TGTGCCAGCAGCTGGACTGGACTGTACACCGGGGAGCTGTTTTTT
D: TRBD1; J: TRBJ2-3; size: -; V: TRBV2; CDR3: CASREQTGGTGDTQYF; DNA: TGTGCCAGCAGAGAACAGACAGGGGGCACGGGAGATACGCAGTATTTT
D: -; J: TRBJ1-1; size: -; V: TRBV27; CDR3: CASSFRENTEAFF; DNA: TGTGCCAGCAGTTTCAGGGAGAACACTGAAGCTTTCTTT
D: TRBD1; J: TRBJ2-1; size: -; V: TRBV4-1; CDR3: CASSQDREGTGVFF; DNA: TGCGCCAGCAGCCAAGATCGGGAAGGGACAGGGGTGTTCTTC
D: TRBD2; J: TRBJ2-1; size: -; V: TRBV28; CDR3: CASRSLAGGPYNEQFF; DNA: TGTGCCAGCAGGTCCCTAGCGGGAGGGCCGTACAATGAGCAGTTCTTC
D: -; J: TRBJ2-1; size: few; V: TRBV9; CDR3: CASSVAAGGEQFF; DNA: TGTGCCAGCAGCGTAGCGGCAGGCGGGGAGCAGTTCTTC
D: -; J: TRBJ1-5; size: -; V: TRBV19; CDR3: CASSIREGGQPQHF; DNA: TGTGCCAGTAGTATCAGGGAGGGCGGTCAGCCCCAGCATTTT
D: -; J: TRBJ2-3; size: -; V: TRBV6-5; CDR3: CASSYSGVTDTQYF; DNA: TGTGCCAGCAGTTATTCGGGAGTCACAGATACGCAGTATTTT
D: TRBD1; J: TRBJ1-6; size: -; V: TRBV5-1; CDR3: CASSNGQGSSPLHF; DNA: TGCGCCAGCAGTAACGGACAGGGGAGTTCACCCCTCCACTTT
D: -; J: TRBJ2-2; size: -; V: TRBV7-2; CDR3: CASSLGLAQGGELFF; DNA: TGTGCCAGCAGCTTAGGATTAGCGCAGGGCGGGGAGCTGTTTTTT
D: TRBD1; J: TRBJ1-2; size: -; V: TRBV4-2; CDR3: CASSQSDRGYGYTF; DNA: TGTGCCAGCAGCCAATCGGACAGGGGATATGGCTACACCTTC
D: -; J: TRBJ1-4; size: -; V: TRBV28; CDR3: CASGPIGATNEKLFF; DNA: TGTGCCAGCGGACCAATCGGGGCAACTAATGAAAAACTGTTTTTT
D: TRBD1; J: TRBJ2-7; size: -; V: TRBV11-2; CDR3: CASSPGTGGISYEQYF; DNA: TGTGCCAGCAGCCCCGGGACAGGGGGTATTTCCTACGAGCAGTACTTC
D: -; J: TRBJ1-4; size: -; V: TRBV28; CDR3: CATHDGSFNEKLFF; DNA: TGTGCCACCCACGATGGGTCCTTTAATGAAAAACTGTTTTTT
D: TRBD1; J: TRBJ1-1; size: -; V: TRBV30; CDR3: CAWRAGQGNTEAFF; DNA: TGTGCCTGGAGGGCGGGACAGGGGAACACTGAAGCTTTCTTT
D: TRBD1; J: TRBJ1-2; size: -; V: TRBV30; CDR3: CAWRTTGVVGYTF; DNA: TGTGCCTGGAGGACGACAGGGGTAGTGGGCTACACCTTC
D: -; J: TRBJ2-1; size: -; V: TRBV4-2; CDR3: CASSQEGDSYNEQFF; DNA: TGTGCCAGCAGCCAAGAGGGCGACTCCTACAATGAGCAGTTCTTC
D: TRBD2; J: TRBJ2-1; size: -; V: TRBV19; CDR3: CASSIGGRVGEQFF; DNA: TGTGCCAGTAGTATTGGCGGGAGGGTTGGGGAGCAGTTCTTC
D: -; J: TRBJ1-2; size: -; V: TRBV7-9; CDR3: CASSGRGAIYGYTF; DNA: TGTGCCAGCAGCGGGCGAGGAGCAATCTATGGCTACACCTTC
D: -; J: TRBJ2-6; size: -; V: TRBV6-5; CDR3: CASSYPSRSGANVLTF; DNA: TGTGCCAGCAGTTACCCGAGCCGCTCTGGGGCCAACGTCCTGACTTTC
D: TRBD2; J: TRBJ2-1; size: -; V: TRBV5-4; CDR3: CASSLGGASGSNEQFF; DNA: TGTGCCAGCAGCTTGGGGGGGGCTAGCGGGAGCAATGAGCAGTTCTTC
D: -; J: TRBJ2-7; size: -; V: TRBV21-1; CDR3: CASSNLFAGVRYEQYF; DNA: TGTGCCAGCAGCAACTTATTCGCGGGAGTACGGTACGAGCAGTACTTC
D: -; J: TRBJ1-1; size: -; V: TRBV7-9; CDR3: CASTIMVNTEAFF; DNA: TGTGCCAGCACTATAATGGTGAACACTGAAGCTTTCTTT
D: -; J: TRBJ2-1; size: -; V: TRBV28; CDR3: CASSLSPQPNEQFF; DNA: TGTGCCAGCAGTTTATCTCCGCAGCCCAATGAGCAGTTCTTC